Below, 9 T cell receptor beta chains from the same sample are listed, as sequenced in a study of CD8+ T cells in alopecia areata. In each case, RNA was isolated and then reverse transcribed into cDNA as the sequencing template. Sequencing used immunoSEQ multiplex PCR; TCRdb keeps in-frame clones, though not all of them. Of 150,000 to 250,000 clones listed, around 60% were seen once; the top ten hold 3% to 3.5%. Sample treatment: oral pan-JAK inhibitor, 5-10 mg twice daily. Sequenced material: CD4+ T cells sorted from blood, taken at week 4, from a patient treated with tofacitinib. These receptors came from a human donor with alopecia areata.

This clone occurred once. CDR3 coding DNA: TGTGCCTCGAGGATGCGGGGGGGCCCCGGCGGGGAGCTGTTTTTT. This encodes CASRMRGGPGGELFF. The genes are TRBV30 and TRBJ2-2, with 9 bases fitting TRBD2. Germline CDR1 and CDR2: GTSNPN and SVGIG (reference sequence). The CDR3 is 15 amino acids. With 7 bases clipped from V and 7 bases from J, the junction kept 13 bases outside the gene matches.

V is TRBV30 and J is TRBJ2-3; D gene unclear. CDR3 size: 14 residues. Trimming removed 6 bases from V and 3 bases from J, with 16 bases in between. In germline, CDR1 is GTSNPN, CDR2 SVGIG (reference sequence). The chain's CDR3 is CACGVRSRTDTQYF. DNA of the CDR3: TGTGCCTGCGGAGTTCGTAGCAGGACAGATACGCAGTATTTT.

The rearrangement links TRBV11-2 to TRBJ2-5; no firm D call. The CDR3 runs 15 residues. Germline V gene data show CDR1 as SGHAT and CDR2 as FQNNGV. V was cut by 1 base and J by 5 bases, with 14 bases left in between. CDR3 bases: TGTGCCAGCAGCTTAGTTCTAGGGATAGGGGAGACCCAGTACTTC. It codes for CASSLVLGIGETQYF.

J is TRBJ2-1 and V is TRBV12-5; 7 bases match TRBD2. Germline V lookup: CDR1 LGHNT, CDR2 FRNRAP. V trimming: 1 base; J trimming: 9 bases; junction bases outside the gene matches: 12. The CDR3 is 16 amino acids. DNA of the CDR3: TGTGCTAGTGGTTTGGCAATCGTGGCGGGGGTTGGTGAGCAGTTCTTC. It is translated as CASGLAIVAGVGEQFF.

The chain recombines TRBV9 with TRBJ2-1; 8 bases agree with TRBD2. Losses at the gene ends were 1 base for V and 11 bases for J; bases not matched to a gene: 5. CDR1 SGDLS and CDR2 YYNGEE come from the germline V gene. The CDR3 extends over 13 amino acids. The CDR3 reads CASSVSGGPKQFF. The DNA of the CDR3 is TGTGCCAGCAGCGTATCGGGGGGGCCGAAGCAGTTCTTC.

This clone appeared a few times. The chain uses TRBV5-1 and TRBJ2-7; 8 nucleotides line up with TRBD2. Germline V CDR1 and CDR2: SGHRS, YFSETQ. The CDR3 extends over 17 amino acids. Losses at the gene ends were 0 bases for V and 3 bases for J; bases not matched to a gene: 11. CDR3 sequence: CASSLDLAGTRGYEQYF. CDR3 nucleotides: TGCGCCAGCAGCTTGGACCTAGCCGGGACTAGAGGCTACGAGCAGTACTTC.

The CDR3 coding sequence is TGTGCCAGCAGTTACGCGACAGGGGGCGACGAAAAACTGTTTTTT. The encoded protein is CASSYATGGDEKLFF. J is TRBJ1-4 and V is TRBV6-5, with 10 bases matching TRBD1. The length of the CDR3 is 15 residues. Germline assignment: CDR1 MNHEY and CDR2 SVGAGI. J gave up 8 bases and V 2 bases, and 5 bases lay outside the gene matches.

V usage is TRBV30 and J usage is TRBJ2-6; 11 bases map to TRBD1. The CDR3 is 17 residues long. Germline assignment: CDR1 GTSNPN and CDR2 SVGIG (reference sequence). V lost 3 bases to trimming and J lost 2 bases; unmatched junction nucleotides: 6. CDR3 bases: TGTGCCTGGAGACGACCGGGACAGGGGGCTGGGGCCAACGTCCTGACTTTC. Protein sequence: CAWRRPGQGAGANVLTF.

CDR3 in amino acids: CAWGPPSPMNTEAFF. Written as DNA, the CDR3 is TGTGCCTGGGGTCCACCTTCCCCTATGAACACTGAAGCTTTCTTT. This chain uses TRBV30 with TRBJ1-1, with no clear D. The CDR3 totals 15 residues. From germline, CDR1 is GTSNPN and CDR2 SVGIG (reference sequence). V dropped 5 bases and J dropped 0 bases, with 16 bases sitting between them. Full variable domain (remainder filled in from reference TRBV30 and TRBJ1-1): SQTIHQWPATLVQPVGSPLSLECTVEGTSNPNLYWYRQAAGRGLQLLFYSVGIGQISSEVPQNLSASRPQDRQFILSSKKLLLSDSGFYLCAWGPPSPMNTEAFFGQGTRLTVV.